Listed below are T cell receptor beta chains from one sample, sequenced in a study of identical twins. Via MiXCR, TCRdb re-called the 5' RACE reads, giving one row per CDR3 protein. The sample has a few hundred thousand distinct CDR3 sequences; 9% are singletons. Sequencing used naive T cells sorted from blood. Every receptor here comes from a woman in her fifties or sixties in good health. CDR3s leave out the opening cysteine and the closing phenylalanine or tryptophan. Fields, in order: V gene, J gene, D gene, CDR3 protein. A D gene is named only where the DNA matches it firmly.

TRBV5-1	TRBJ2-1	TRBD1	ASSLLGTANEQF
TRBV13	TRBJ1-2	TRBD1	ASSREGARGYT
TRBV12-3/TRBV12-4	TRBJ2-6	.	ASSLVSRRSSGANVLT
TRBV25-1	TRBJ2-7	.	ASSEAFYEQY
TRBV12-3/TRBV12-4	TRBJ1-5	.	ASSPSGVGNQPQH
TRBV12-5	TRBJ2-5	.	ASGLVVDLLAKTQY
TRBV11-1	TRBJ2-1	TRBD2	ASSLRGLAVRYNEQF
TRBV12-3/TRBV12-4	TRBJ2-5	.	ASSYSMETQY
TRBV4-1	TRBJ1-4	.	ASSQVGRERRGEKLF
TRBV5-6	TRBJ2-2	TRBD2	ASRHGRASIVGELF
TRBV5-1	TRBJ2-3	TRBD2	ASGLAGGADTQY
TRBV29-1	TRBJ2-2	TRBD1	SVRPGTGITGELF
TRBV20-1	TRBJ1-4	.	SARKNEKLF
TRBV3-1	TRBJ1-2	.	ASSPRGSYGYT
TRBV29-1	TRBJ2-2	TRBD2	SVMGTFLWTSGRASRGAGELF
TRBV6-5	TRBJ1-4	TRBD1	ASSYSPGQGRVKLF
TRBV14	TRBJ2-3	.	ASSPGEGTDTQY
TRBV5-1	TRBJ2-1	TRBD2	ASRQLGLAINNEQF
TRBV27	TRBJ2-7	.	ASSLRDPGRGSYEQY
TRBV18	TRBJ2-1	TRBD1	ASSQGQSIYEQF
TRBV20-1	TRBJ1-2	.	SARDVAFNYGYT
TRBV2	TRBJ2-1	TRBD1	ASGRDRRQF
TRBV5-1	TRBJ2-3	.	ASSLLPISTDTQY
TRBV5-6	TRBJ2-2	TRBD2	ASSPRGVRGGRGTGELF
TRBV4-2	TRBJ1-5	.	ASSQDYRQVGQPQH
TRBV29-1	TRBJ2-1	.	SGGTQGEQF
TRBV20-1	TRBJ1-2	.	SASVGVTNYGYT
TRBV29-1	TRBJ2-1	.	SVVVVEQF
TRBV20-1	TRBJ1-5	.	SASLTTGGNQPQH
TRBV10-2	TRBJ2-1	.	ASSETRGRIWDEQF
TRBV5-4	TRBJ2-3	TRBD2	ASSPELGRVGTDTQY
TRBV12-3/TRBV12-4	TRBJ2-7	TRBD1	ASSTGTVYEQY
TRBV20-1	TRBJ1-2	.	SAPSTDYGYT
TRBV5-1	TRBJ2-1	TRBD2	ASSGLAGDWEQF
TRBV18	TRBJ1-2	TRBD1	ASSPRQGNDYGYT
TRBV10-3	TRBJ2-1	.	AISERSGAGSYNEQF
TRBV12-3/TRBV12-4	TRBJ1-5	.	ASSLQSSNQPQH
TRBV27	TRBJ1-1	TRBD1	ASSFQGVFAEAF
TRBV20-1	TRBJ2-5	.	SAHSLGGETQY
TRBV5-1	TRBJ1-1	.	ASSLAAGGMNTEAF
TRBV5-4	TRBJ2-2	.	ASRRVGTGELF
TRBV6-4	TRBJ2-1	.	ASSDRGPTDREQF
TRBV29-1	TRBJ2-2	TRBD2	SVLLAGVVGTGELF
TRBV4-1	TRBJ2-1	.	ASSHIYNEQF
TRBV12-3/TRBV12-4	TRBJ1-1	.	ASSLGGGNTEAF
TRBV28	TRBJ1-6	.	ASSLWQDNSPLH